This entry is about one T cell receptor beta chain. These data are taken from a study of shared T cell receptors in the human thymus. This CDR3 has 15 residues. V was clipped by 4 bases and J by 5 bases; unmatched bases: 4. The V gene's germline CDR1 is MNHEY and CDR2 SVGAGI. Some clones are missing from TCRdb's copy, which holds only in-frame ones; the method was immunoSEQ multiplex PCR. The sample lists about 660,000 clones, 70% to 90% occurring once. The same specimen was also included in a second study, on human thymus T cells.

The sample taken for sequencing was thymocytes. This TCR was sampled from a boy less than two years old with a congenital heart defect. V usage is TRBV6-5 and J usage is TRBJ1-4, with 10 bases aligning to TRBD1. Here the CDR3 reads CASSSRDRGNEKLFF. CDR3 nucleotides: TGTGCCAGCAGTTCGCGGGACAGGGGAAATGAAAAACTGTTTTTT.